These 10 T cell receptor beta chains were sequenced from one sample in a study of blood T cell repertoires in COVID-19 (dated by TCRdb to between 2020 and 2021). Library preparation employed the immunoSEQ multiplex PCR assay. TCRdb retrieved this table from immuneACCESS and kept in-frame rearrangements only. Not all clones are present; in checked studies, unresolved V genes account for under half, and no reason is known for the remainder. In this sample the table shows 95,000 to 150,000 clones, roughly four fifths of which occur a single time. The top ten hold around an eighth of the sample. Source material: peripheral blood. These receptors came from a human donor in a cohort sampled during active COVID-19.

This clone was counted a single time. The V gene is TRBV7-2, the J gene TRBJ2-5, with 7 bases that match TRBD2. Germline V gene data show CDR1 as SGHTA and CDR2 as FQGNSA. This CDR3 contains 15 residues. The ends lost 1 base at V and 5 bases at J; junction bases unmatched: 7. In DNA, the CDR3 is TGTGCCAGCAGCTTAGTAACGGGGGGAAGGGAGACCCAGTACTTC. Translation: CASSLVTGGRETQYF.

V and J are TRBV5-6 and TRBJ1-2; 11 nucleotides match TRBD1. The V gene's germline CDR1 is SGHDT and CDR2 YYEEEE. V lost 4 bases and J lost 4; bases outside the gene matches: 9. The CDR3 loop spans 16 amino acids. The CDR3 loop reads CASSPGVGTGGYGYTF. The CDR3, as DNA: TGTGCCAGCAGCCCAGGCGTTGGGACAGGGGGCTATGGCTACACCTTC.

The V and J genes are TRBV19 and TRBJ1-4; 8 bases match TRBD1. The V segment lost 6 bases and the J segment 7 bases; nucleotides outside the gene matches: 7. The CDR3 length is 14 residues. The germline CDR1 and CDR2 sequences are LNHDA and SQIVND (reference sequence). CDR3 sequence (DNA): TGTGCCAGTAGCCCGGGCAGGGGGCGTGAAAAACTGTTTTTT. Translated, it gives CASSPGRGREKLFF.

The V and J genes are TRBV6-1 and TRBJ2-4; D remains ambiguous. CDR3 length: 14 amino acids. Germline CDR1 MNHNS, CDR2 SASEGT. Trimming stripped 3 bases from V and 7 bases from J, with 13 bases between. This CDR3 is CASSDRSLSNIQYF. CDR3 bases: TGTGCCAGCAGTGATCGGAGCCTTTCTAACATTCAGTACTTC.

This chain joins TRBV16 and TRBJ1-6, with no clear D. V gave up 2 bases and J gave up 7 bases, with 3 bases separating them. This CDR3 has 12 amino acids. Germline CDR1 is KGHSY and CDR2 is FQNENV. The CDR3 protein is CASSQQNSPLHF. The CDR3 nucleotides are TGTGCCAGCAGCCAACAGAATTCACCCCTCCACTTT.

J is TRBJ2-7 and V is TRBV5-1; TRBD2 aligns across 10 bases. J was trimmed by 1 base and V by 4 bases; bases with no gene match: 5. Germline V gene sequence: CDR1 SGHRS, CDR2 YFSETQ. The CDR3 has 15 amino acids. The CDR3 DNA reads TGCGCCAGCAGCGGGCTAGCGGGGGATTCCTACGAGCAGTACTTC. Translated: CASSGLAGDSYEQYF.

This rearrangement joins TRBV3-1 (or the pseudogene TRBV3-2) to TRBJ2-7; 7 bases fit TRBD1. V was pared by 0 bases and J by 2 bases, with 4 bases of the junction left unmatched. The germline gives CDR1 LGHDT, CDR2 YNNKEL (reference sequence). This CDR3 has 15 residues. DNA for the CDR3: TGTGCCAGCAGCCAAGATGAGACAGGGCCCTACGAGCAGTACTTC. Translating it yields CASSQDETGPYEQYF.

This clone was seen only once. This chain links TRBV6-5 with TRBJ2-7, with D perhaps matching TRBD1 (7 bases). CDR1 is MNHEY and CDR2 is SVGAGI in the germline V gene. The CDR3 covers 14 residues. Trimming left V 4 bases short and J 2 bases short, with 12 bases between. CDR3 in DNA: TGTGCCAGCAGTTTGGGCAGGGGGGCCTACGAGCAGTACTTC. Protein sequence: CASSLGRGAYEQYF.

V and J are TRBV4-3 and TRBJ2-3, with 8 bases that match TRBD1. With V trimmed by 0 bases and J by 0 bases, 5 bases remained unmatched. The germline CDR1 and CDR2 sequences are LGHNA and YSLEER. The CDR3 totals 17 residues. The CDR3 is CASSQDPGTGSTDTQYF. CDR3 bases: TGCGCCAGCAGCCAAGATCCGGGGACAGGCAGCACAGATACGCAGTATTTT.

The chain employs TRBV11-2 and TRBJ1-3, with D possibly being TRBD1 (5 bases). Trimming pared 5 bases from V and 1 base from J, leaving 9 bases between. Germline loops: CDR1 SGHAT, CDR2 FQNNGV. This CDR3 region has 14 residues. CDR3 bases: TGTGCCAGCAGCCGCACAGGTTCTGGAAACACCATATATTTT. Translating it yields CASSRTGSGNTIYF.